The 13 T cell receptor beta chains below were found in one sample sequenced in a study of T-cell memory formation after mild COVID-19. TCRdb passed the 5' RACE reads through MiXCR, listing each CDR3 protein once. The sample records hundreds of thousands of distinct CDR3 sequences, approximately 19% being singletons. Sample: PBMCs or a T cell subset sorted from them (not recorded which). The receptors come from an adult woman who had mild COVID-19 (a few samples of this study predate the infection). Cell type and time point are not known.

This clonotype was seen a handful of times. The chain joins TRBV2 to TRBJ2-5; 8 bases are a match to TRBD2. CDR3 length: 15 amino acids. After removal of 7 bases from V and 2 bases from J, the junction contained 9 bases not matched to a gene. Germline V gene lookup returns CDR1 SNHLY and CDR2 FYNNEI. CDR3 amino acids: CASTFGGGGQETQYF. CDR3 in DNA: TGTGCCAGCACCTTCGGGGGCGGGGGGCAAGAGACCCAGTACTTC.

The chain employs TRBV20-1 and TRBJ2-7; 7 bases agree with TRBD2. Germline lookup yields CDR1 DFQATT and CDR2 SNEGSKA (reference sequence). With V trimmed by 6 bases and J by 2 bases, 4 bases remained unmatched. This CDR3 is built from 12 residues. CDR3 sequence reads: CSAELATYEQYF. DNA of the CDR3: TGCAGTGCCGAACTAGCGACCTACGAGCAGTACTTC.

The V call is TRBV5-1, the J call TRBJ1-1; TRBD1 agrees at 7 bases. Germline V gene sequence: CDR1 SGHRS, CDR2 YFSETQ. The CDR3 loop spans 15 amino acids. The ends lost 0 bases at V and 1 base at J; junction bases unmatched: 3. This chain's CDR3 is CASSLEWTGNTEAFF. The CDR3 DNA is TGCGCCAGCAGCTTGGAATGGACAGGGAACACTGAAGCTTTCTTT.

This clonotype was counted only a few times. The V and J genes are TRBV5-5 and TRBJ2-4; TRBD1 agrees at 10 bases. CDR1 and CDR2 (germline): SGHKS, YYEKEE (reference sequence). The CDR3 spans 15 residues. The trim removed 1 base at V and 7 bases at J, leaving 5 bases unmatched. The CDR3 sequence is CASSLPRTGGNIQYF. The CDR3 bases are TGTGCCAGCAGCTTGCCTCGGACAGGGGGGAACATTCAGTACTTC.

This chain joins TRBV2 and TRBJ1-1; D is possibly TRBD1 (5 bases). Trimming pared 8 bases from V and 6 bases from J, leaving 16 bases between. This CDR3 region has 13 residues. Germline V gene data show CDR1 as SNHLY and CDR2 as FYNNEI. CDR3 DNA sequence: TGTGCCAGCCACCAAGTGGGGGGGGCTGAAGCTTTCTTT. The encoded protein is CASHQVGGAEAFF.

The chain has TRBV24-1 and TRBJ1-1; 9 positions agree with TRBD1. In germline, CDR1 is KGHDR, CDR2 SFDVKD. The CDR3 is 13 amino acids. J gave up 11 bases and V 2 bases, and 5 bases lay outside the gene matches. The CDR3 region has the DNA TGTGCCACCAGTGATTGGACAGGGGCGACGGCTTTCTTT. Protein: CATSDWTGATAFF.

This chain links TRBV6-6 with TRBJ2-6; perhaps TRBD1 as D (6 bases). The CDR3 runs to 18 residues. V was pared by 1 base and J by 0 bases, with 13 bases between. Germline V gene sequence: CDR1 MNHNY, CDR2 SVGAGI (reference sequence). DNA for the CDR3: TGTGCCAGCAGTTACTGGGGGCCAGGGGACTCTGGGGCCAACGTCCTGACTTTC. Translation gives CASSYWGPGDSGANVLTF.

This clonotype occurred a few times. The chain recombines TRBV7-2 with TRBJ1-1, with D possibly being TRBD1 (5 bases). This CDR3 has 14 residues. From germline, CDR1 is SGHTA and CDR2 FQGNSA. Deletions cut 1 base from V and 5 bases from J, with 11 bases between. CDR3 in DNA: TGTGCCAGCAGCTTAGTTTTTAGGGGTACTGAAGCTTTCTTT. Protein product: CASSLVFRGTEAFF.

CDR3 loop: CSARPASSGNTIYF. CDR3 nucleotide sequence: TGCAGTGCTAGACCAGCTAGCTCTGGAAACACCATATATTTT. V usage is TRBV20-1 and J usage is TRBJ1-3; D gene ambiguous. Trimming left V 2 bases short and J 0 bases short, with 8 bases between. Germline CDR1 is DFQATT and CDR2 is SNEGSKA (reference sequence). There are 14 residues in the CDR3.

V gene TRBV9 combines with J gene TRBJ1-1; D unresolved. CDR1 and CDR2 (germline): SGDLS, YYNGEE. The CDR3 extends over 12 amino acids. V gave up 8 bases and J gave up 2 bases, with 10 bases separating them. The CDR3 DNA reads TGTGCCAGTGCCAAAGGAAACACTGAAGCTTTCTTT. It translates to CASAKGNTEAFF.

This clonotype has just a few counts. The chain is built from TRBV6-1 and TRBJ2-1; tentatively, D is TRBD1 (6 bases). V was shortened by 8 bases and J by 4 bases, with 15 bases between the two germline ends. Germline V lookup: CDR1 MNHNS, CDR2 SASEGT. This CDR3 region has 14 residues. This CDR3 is CASRSDRYYNEQFF. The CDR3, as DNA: TGTGCCAGCCGGTCCGACAGGTATTACAATGAGCAGTTCTTC.

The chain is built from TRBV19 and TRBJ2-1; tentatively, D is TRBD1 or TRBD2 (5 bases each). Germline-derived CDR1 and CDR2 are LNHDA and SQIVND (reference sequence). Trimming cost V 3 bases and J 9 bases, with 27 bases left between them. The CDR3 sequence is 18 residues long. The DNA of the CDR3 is TGTGCCAGTAGTATCATCGGGGCCCGGGTCGGCGGTGGCGGTGAGCAGTTCTTC. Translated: CASSIIGARVGGGGEQFF.

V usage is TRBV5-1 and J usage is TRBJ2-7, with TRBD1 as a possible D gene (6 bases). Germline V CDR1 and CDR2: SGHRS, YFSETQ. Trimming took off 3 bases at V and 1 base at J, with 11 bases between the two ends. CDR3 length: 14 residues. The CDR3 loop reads CASSSRTVSYEQYF. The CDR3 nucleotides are TGCGCCAGCAGCTCCAGGACAGTGTCCTACGAGCAGTACTTC.